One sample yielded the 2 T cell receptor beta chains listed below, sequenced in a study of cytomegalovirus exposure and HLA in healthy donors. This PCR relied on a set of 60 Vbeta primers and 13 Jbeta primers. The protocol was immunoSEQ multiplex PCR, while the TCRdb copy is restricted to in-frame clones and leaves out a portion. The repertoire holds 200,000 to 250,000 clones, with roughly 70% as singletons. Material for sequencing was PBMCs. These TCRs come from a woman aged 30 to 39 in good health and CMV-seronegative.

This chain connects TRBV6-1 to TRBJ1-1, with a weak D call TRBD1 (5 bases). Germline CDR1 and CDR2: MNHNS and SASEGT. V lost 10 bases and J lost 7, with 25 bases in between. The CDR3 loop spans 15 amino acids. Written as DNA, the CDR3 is TGTGCCACCCGGCGTCAGGGAGGGAGAAGTCTTGAAGCTTTCTTT. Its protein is CATRRQGGRSLEAFF.

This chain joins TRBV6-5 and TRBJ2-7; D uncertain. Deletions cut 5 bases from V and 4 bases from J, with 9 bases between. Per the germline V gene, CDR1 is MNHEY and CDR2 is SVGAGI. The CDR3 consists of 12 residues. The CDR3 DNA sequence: TGTGCCAGCAGTGAAGCGAATTACGAGCAGTACTTC. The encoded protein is CASSEANYEQYF.